This TCR beta chain was sequenced for a study of regulatory and conventional T cells in RAG deficiency. General observations from the study: RAG-deficient patients showed markedly lower Shannon entropy and higher Simpson indices than control T-cell subsets.

This clone has just one count. As yet, its antigen is unknown. TCRdb's table, derived via immunoSEQ multiplex PCR, lists solely in-frame clones and lacks some. The sample yields some 22,000 clones, roughly 93% seen once. The sorted conventional CD4+ T cells were CD25-low and CD127-high, with genomic DNA sequenced. Germline V CDR1 and CDR2: GTSNPN, SVGIG (reference sequence). The CDR3 is 16 residues long. V trimming: 2 bases; J trimming: 2 bases; junction bases outside the gene matches: 11. This sample was also put to use in a study of regulatory T cells. That paper states: Primers: 52 TRBV forward and 13 TRBJ reverse.

This receptor was obtained from a human donor in good health. The sample consisted of CD4+ T cells sorted from blood. V usage is TRBV30 and J usage is TRBJ2-5; 7 nucleotides match TRBD2. The CDR3 sequence is CAWSMAGVIRQETQYF. In nucleotides, the CDR3 is TGTGCCTGGAGTATGGCGGGAGTAATACGACAAGAGACCCAGTACTTC.